The clone carrying this T cell receptor beta chain has just one count. TCRdb's copy holds only in-frame clones and misses some; the assay was immunoSEQ multiplex PCR. Here the sample spans 110,000 or so clones, approximately 90% being singletons. The data are from a study of control samples from healthy donors and cancer patients. Sequencing used blood. This clonotype was sampled from a human donor in good health. The donor label of this sample is uncertain.

The CDR3 spells CASNPTGSYEQYF. The CDR3 DNA reads as TGTGCCAGCAACCCGACAGGTTCCTACGAGCAGTACTTC. This chain uses TRBV6-5 with TRBJ2-7, with D perhaps TRBD1 (6 bases). The length of the CDR3 is 13 residues. Trimming took off 7 bases at V and 1 base at J, with 11 bases between the two ends. Germline CDR1 and CDR2: MNHEY and SVGAGI.